The T cell receptor beta chain described here comes from a study of naive and memory T cell subsets. Two oligonucleotides, mixed equimolar, formed the beta constant-region primer covering TRBC1 and TRBC2. Nested alpha and beta constant-region primers with the SP2 primer drove four PCR rounds on ligated cDNA. TCRdb re-called the UMI-ligation and nested PCR reads through MiXCR, storing one row per CDR3 protein. The table shows 130,000 to 150,000 distinct CDR3 sequences, with 22% occurring only once. Germline V lookup: CDR1 MNHEY, CDR2 SVGAGI. Trimming removed 1 base at V and 4 bases at J, with 7 bases between. There are 13 residues in the CDR3. Separate alpha and beta amplification began at the second PCR step. CD4 T cells were positively selected, then CD8 T cells from the CD4-negative fraction. In regard to this clonotype: What it binds is unknown.

Overall study results and limits: In naive cells, over 95% of TCR sequences were seen only once. Possibly reflecting memory cells re-expressing CD45RA, a few larger clonotypes occurred in naive repertoires, especially CD8. TCR counts from RNA may reflect activation-linked expression changes.

The J gene is TRBJ1-1, the V gene TRBV6-5; D not certain. The specimen sequenced was naive CD4+ T cells from blood. The clonotype comes from a human donor in good health. CDR3 amino acids: CASSYFGFTEAFF. For the CDR3, the DNA is TGTGCCAGCAGTTACTTTGGTTTCACTGAAGCTTTCTTT.